This T cell receptor beta chain was sequenced for a study of cytomegalovirus exposure and HLA in healthy donors. Germline CDR1 and CDR2: SGHTA and FQGTGA. This CDR3 has 13 residues. The J segment lost 3 bases and the V segment lost 4 bases, leaving 2 bases of the junction unmatched. General observations from the study: A few V segments could not be told apart, such as TRBV6-2 and TRBV6-3, and were left out. A later analysis found most CMV-associated TCR beta chains apparently HLA-restricted.

A multiplex PCR was run with 60 Vbeta primers and 13 Jbeta primers. Assay: immunoSEQ multiplex PCR; the TCRdb copy retains only in-frame clones and omits some. This sample lists about 160,000 clones; its ten largest clones have 1.3%. A word on this clone: Its matching antigen is unknown.

What was sequenced was PBMCs. This TCR came from a woman aged 60-75 years in good health and CMV-seronegative. The J gene is TRBJ1-1, the V gene TRBV7-3; the match to TRBD1 covers 7 bases. CDR3 bases: TGTGCCAGCAGCTCCCAGGGGGACACTGAAGCTTTCTTT. This sequence encodes CASSSQGDTEAFF.